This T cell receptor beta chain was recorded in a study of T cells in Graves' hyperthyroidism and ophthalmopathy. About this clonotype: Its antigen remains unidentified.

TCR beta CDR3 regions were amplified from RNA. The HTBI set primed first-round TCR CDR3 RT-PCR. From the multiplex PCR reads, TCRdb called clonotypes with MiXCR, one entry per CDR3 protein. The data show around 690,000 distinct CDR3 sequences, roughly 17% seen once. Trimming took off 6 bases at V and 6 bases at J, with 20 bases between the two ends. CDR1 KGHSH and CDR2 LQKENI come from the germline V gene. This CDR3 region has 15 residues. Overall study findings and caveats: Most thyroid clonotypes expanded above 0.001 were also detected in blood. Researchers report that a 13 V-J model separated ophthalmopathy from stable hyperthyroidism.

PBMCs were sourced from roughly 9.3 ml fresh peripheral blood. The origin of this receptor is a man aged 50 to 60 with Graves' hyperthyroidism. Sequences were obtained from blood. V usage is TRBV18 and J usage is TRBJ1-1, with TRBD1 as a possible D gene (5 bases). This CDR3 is CASSPKQESTAEAFF. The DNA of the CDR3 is TGTGCCAGCTCCCCCAAACAGGAGAGTACGGCTGAAGCTTTCTTT.